The 28 T cell receptor beta chains reported below all come from one sample, sequenced in a study of T cell responses to AZD1222 COVID-19 vaccine listed by TCRdb under 2021. The library came from the immunoSEQ multiplex PCR assay. As stored in TCRdb, this immuneACCESS dataset retains in-frame rearrangements with V and J assigned. A fraction of the clones does not appear; measured against another copy, unresolved V genes explain less than half of the discrepancy, and the remainder lacks a known reason. The table for this sample lists 95,000 or so clones; approximately 91% of them were counted only once. Jointly, the top ten make up less than 3.5% of the sample. Explained via the paper, the time point label denotes: baseline before first vaccination. The sample was peripheral blood, taken on day 0 of AZD1222 vaccination. The receptors were sampled from an adult in good health.

The V call is TRBV4-3, the J call TRBJ1-5; possible D gene TRBD1, 5 bases. Germline CDR1 LGHNA, CDR2 YSLEER. Trimming stripped 0 bases from V and 9 bases from J, with 18 bases between. The CDR3 length is 16 residues. In DNA, the CDR3 is TGCGCCAGCAGCCAAGACCTCACATGGGGGTTTTTGCCCCAGCATTTT. Residues: CASSQDLTWGFLPQHF.

This clone was picked up one time. The chain employs TRBV4-3 and TRBJ2-2, with 9 positions matching TRBD1. J was trimmed by 6 bases and V by 4 bases; bases with no gene match: 15. There are 18 residues in the CDR3. Germline lookup yields CDR1 LGHNA and CDR2 YSLEER. The CDR3: CASSPSLQGQGKAGELFF. The CDR3, as DNA: TGCGCCAGCAGCCCCTCGTTACAGGGACAGGGTAAAGCCGGGGAGCTGTTTTTT.

The chain couples TRBV2 to TRBJ2-5, with D possibly being TRBD1 (6 bases). V was shortened by 5 bases and J by 1 base, with 14 bases between the two germline ends. The CDR3 sequence is 15 residues long. CDR1 and CDR2 (germline): SNHLY, FYNNEI. The CDR3 sequence is CASSPQGRIQETQYF. CDR3 in DNA: TGTGCCAGCAGTCCACAGGGAAGGATCCAAGAGACCCAGTACTTC.

The chain is built from TRBV11-1 and TRBJ2-3; TRBD1 matches at 7 bases. This CDR3 comprises 14 residues. Looked up from germline, CDR1 is SGHAT and CDR2 is FQDESV (reference sequence). Germline trimming cut 4 bases from V and 2 bases from J; bases unmatched to any gene: 3. The CDR3 reads CASSSGTATDTQYF. CDR3 in DNA: TGTGCCAGCAGCTCAGGGACAGCCACAGATACGCAGTATTTT.

The CDR3 spells CATSEGVGTYTEAFF. CDR3 coding DNA: TGTGCCACCAGTGAGGGGGTGGGGACGTACACTGAAGCTTTCTTT. This chain links TRBV24-1 with TRBJ1-1; tentatively, D is TRBD1 (5 bases). The germline V gene has CDR1 KGHDR and CDR2 SFDVKD. Trimming took 4 bases from V and 3 from J, leaving 14 bases between them. The CDR3 loop spans 15 amino acids.

V is TRBV7-2 and J is TRBJ2-5, with D perhaps TRBD1 or TRBD2 (6 bases each). CDR1 is SGHTA and CDR2 is FQGNSA in the germline V gene. The length of the CDR3 is 16 residues. V lost 5 bases and J lost 10, with 26 bases in between. CDR3 nucleotide sequence: TGTGCCAGCAGCCTCACCGGGACCCCGGGGGCAGAGGACCAGTACTTC. Translation: CASSLTGTPGAEDQYF.

The V and J genes are TRBV6-5 and TRBJ1-4, with D maybe TRBD1 (6 bases). Trimming shortened V by 6 bases and J by 6 bases, and 11 bases separated the two germline ends. Looked up from germline, CDR1 is MNHEY and CDR2 is SVGAGI. The CDR3 has 13 amino acids. The CDR3 region has the DNA TGTGCCAGCAGGTTAACAGGGTATGAAAAACTGTTTTTT. Translation gives CASRLTGYEKLFF.

The chain recombines TRBV7-8 with TRBJ2-7, with TRBD1 as a possible D gene (6 bases). CDR1 and CDR2 (germline): SGHVS, FQNEAQ. With 1 base removed from V and 2 bases from J, the gap between germline ends came to 9 bases. This CDR3 is built from 14 residues. The DNA of the CDR3 is TGTGCCAGCAGCTTAGACAGGGCAGCCTACGAGCAGTACTTC. Residues: CASSLDRAAYEQYF.

The chain recombines TRBV29-1 with TRBJ1-2, with D possibly matching TRBD1 (5 bases). Germline loops: CDR1 SQVTM, CDR2 ANQGSEA. Trimming cost V 5 bases and J 3 bases, with 10 bases left between them. There are 12 residues in the CDR3. The CDR3 here is CSVPGFDYGYTF. CDR3 nucleotides: TGCAGCGTTCCAGGGTTTGACTATGGCTACACCTTC.

This rearrangement joins TRBV24-1 to TRBJ2-3; possibly TRBD1 or TRBD2 for D (5 bases each). The CDR3 has 17 residues. Germline V lookup: CDR1 KGHDR, CDR2 SFDVKD. V lost 5 bases to trimming and J lost 1 base, with 18 bases between them. CDR3 residues: CATSARPLRDGTDTQYF. CDR3 coding DNA: TGTGCCACCAGTGCGAGACCCCTCCGGGACGGCACAGATACGCAGTATTTT.

V gene TRBV10-3 combines with J gene TRBJ1-1; D is unclear. Trimming took off 0 bases at V and 5 bases at J, with 7 bases between the two ends. CDR3 length: 13 amino acids. The V gene's germline CDR1 is ENHRY and CDR2 SYGVKD. This CDR3 is CAISESSGTEAFF. The CDR3 region has the DNA TGTGCCATCAGTGAGTCTTCGGGGACTGAAGCTTTCTTT.

The chain has TRBV29-1 and TRBJ2-1, with 11 bases matching TRBD1. This CDR3 is 17 amino acids long. V dropped 0 bases and J dropped 9; count of bases not matched to a gene: 13. The V gene's germline CDR1 is SQVTM and CDR2 ANQGSEA. The CDR3 sequence is CSVEDPTGTGGIGEQFF. CDR3 nucleotide sequence: TGCAGCGTTGAAGATCCCACCGGGACAGGGGGTATCGGTGAGCAGTTCTTC.

The J gene is TRBJ1-5, the V gene TRBV5-1; the D gene is possibly TRBD1 (5 bases). The germline gives CDR1 SGHRS, CDR2 YFSETQ. The CDR3 covers 16 residues. With 4 bases removed from V and 2 bases from J, the gap between germline ends came to 16 bases. The CDR3, as DNA: TGCGCCAGCAGCCCTGACGGGGGGTTTGGCAATCAGCCCCAGCATTTT. This gives the protein CASSPDGGFGNQPQHF. Drawing the rest from reference TRBV5-1 and TRBJ1-5, the complete variable domain is KAGVTQTPRYLIKTRGQQVTLSCSPISGHRSVSWYQQTPGQGLQFLFEYFSETQRNKGNFPGRFSGRQFSNSRSEMNVSTLELGDSALYLCASSPDGGFGNQPQHFGDGTRLSIL.

V usage is TRBV7-9 and J usage is TRBJ1-5, with D perhaps TRBD1 (6 bases). Germline V gene data show CDR1 as SEHNR and CDR2 as FQNEAQ (reference sequence). The V end lost 1 base, the J end lost 0 bases, and 16 bases lay between the germline ends. The CDR3 contains 18 residues. CDR3 sequence reads: CASSLVSLGGISNQPQHF. CDR3 DNA: TGTGCCAGCAGCTTAGTCTCCCTAGGGGGAATTAGCAATCAGCCCCAGCATTTT.

With regard to this clone: This CDR3 is also generated by other DNA sequences in the sample. The chain joins TRBV20-1 to TRBJ2-7; no clear D. This CDR3 is built from 11 residues. Germline CDR1 DFQATT, CDR2 SNEGSKA (reference sequence). Between the trimmed V and J ends, which lost 2 bases and 1 base, there was a span of 3 bases. The DNA for the CDR3 is TGCAGTGCTAGACAATCCTACGAGCAGTACTTC. It translates to CSARQSYEQYF.

The gene calls are TRBV4-2 and TRBJ1-2, with 7 bases fitting TRBD1. The CDR3 has 14 residues. CDR1 and CDR2 (germline): LGHNA, YNFKEQ. V was pared by 0 bases and J by 11 bases, with 9 bases of the junction left unmatched. The CDR3 DNA reads TGTGCCAGCAGCCAAGATCGGACAGGCCGTCAGTACACCTTC. Translating gives CASSQDRTGRQYTF.

The V and J genes are TRBV6-1 and TRBJ2-2; D perhaps matches TRBD1 (5 bases). This CDR3 is built from 16 residues. V gave up 4 bases and J gave up 5 bases, with 17 bases separating them. Germline assignment: CDR1 MNHNS and CDR2 SASEGT. CDR3 sequence reads: CASSGLFGRVTGELFF. In DNA form, the CDR3 reads TGTGCCAGCAGTGGCCTGTTTGGCAGGGTTACCGGGGAGCTGTTTTTT.

This clone came up a few times. The chain couples TRBV5-1 to TRBJ2-1; no reliable D call. V was cut by 2 bases and J by 9 bases, with 15 bases left in between. Per the germline V gene, CDR1 is SGHRS and CDR2 is YFSETQ. The CDR3 covers 14 residues. CDR3 protein: CASSLGFEGSEQFF. The CDR3 DNA follows: TGCGCCAGCAGCTTAGGGTTTGAAGGCAGTGAGCAGTTCTTC.

The chain is built from TRBV7-9 and TRBJ1-1, with D uncertain. V was pared by 8 bases and J by 0 bases, with 10 bases between. This CDR3 comprises 13 residues. Looked up from germline, CDR1 is SEHNR and CDR2 is FQNEAQ (reference sequence). CDR3 nucleotides: TGTGCCAGCTTGAACAAGATGAACACTGAAGCTTTCTTT. Translated, it gives CASLNKMNTEAFF.

The rearrangement links TRBV5-4 to TRBJ2-5; unclear D gene. V was pared by 3 bases and J by 4 bases, with 7 bases between. Germline V gene lookup returns CDR1 SGHNT and CDR2 YYREEE (reference sequence). The CDR3 is made up of 12 amino acids. CDR3 nucleotide sequence: TGTGCCAGCAGCTGGTACTCAGAGACCCAGTACTTC. It is translated as CASSWYSETQYF.

The CDR3 coding sequence is TGCGCCAGCAGTGAATCCCGGCGGGGTGGCTACACCTTC. Residues: CASSESRRGGYTF. The chain is built from TRBV10-1 and TRBJ1-2; the D is unclear. V dropped 3 bases and J dropped 7 bases, with 12 bases sitting between them. Per the germline V gene, CDR1 is WNHNN and CDR2 is SYGVQD (reference sequence). There are 13 residues in the CDR3.

V is TRBV2 and J is TRBJ2-7, with D unclear. V lost 3 bases and J lost 3, with 6 bases in between. The CDR3 is made up of 12 amino acids. The germline V gene encodes CDR1 SNHLY and CDR2 FYNNEI. CDR3 region: CASSEGNYEQYF. The DNA for the CDR3 is TGTGCCAGCAGTGAGGGCAACTACGAGCAGTACTTC.

The chain employs TRBV7-3 and TRBJ2-1; 11 bases align to TRBD2. The germline gives CDR1 SGHTA, CDR2 FQGTGA. V trimming: 5 bases; J trimming: 8 bases; junction bases outside the gene matches: 8. This CDR3 is 15 amino acids long. This chain's CDR3 is CASSHSGGASYEQFF. The CDR3, as DNA: TGTGCCAGCAGCCATAGCGGGGGGGCTTCATATGAGCAGTTCTTC.

The chain is built from TRBV11-2 and TRBJ2-5, with TRBD2 matching 11 bases. The germline CDR1 and CDR2 sequences are SGHAT and FQNNGV. This CDR3 spans 14 amino acids. Trimming at V came to 6 bases and at J to 0 bases, leaving 0 bases not matched to a gene. The CDR3 region is CASRGLADQETQYF. The CDR3 coding sequence is TGTGCCAGCAGGGGACTAGCGGACCAAGAGACCCAGTACTTC. The complete variable domain, with remaining parts taken from reference TRBV11-2 and TRBJ2-5, reads EAGVAQSPRYKIIEKRQSVAFWCNPISGHATLYWYQQILGQGPKLLIQFQNNGVVDDSQLPKDRFSAERLKGVDSTLKIQPAKLEDSAVYLCASRGLADQETQYFGPGTRLLVL.

V gene TRBV3-1 (or the pseudogene TRBV3-2) combines with J gene TRBJ2-2; possibly TRBD1 for D (6 bases). V was clipped by 3 bases and J by 4 bases, with 15 bases between them. Germline-derived CDR1 and CDR2 are LGHDT and YNNKEL (reference sequence). The CDR3 is 16 amino acids. DNA of the CDR3: TGTGCCAGCAGCCATGGGGCCACAGGGTTCACCGGGGAGCTGTTTTTT. Protein sequence: CASSHGATGFTGELFF.

The chain is built from TRBV10-1 and TRBJ2-1; 11 nucleotides match TRBD2. J was trimmed by 4 bases and V by 6 bases; bases with no gene match: 5. Germline V gene sequence: CDR1 WNHNN, CDR2 SYGVQD (reference sequence). CDR3 length: 15 amino acids. CDR3 loop: CASSISGGAYNEQFF. In DNA, the CDR3 is TGCGCCAGCAGCATTAGCGGGGGGGCGTACAATGAGCAGTTCTTC.

V usage is TRBV7-6 and J usage is TRBJ2-5; no clear D gene. Germline V CDR1 and CDR2: SGHVS, FNYEAQ. This CDR3 comprises 14 residues. V lost 2 bases and J 1 base, leaving 8 bases between the germline ends. In DNA form, the CDR3 reads TGTGCCAGCAGCTTAAATACAGTCCAAGAGACCCAGTACTTC. Its protein product is CASSLNTVQETQYF.

The chain carries TRBV19 and TRBJ2-7, with 9 bases fitting TRBD1. J gave up 3 bases and V 3 bases, and 12 bases lay outside the gene matches. This CDR3 is 17 amino acids long. Per the germline V gene, CDR1 is LNHDA and CDR2 is SQIVND (reference sequence). CDR3 residues: CASSIRGTGTGNYEQYF. CDR3 nucleotide sequence: TGTGCCAGTAGTATTAGGGGAACCGGGACAGGGAACTACGAGCAGTACTTC. The variable domain in full, completed from reference TRBV19 and TRBJ2-7, reads DGGITQSPKYLFRKEGQNVTLSCEQNLNHDAMYWYRQDPGQGLRLIYYSQIVNDFQKGDIAEGYSVSREKKESFPLTVTSAQKNPTAFYLCASSIRGTGTGNYEQYFGPGTRLTVT.